What follows are 7 T cell receptor beta chains derived from one specimen sequenced in a study of CD8+ T cells in alopecia areata. TCR sequencing used cDNA made by reverse transcription of extracted RNA. Generated by immunoSEQ multiplex PCR, the TCRdb table keeps only in-frame clones and is missing some. In the table there are roughly 100,000 clones, about nine tenths of which are singletons. Treatment defined: oral pan-JAK inhibitor, 5-10 mg twice daily. Sequences were derived from CD8+ T cells sorted from blood, sampled at roughly week 30, from a patient treated with tofacitinib. All receptors come from a human donor with alopecia areata.

This clone is a singleton in its sample. The chain is built from TRBV5-5 and TRBJ2-7; D gene unclear. V dropped 2 bases and J dropped 2 bases, with 20 bases sitting between them. CDR3 length: 17 amino acids. CDR1 SGHKS and CDR2 YYEKEE come from the germline V gene (reference sequence). The DNA for the CDR3 is TGTGCCAGCAGCTTCGCTGGGTCCCAGGCGTTCCCCTACGAGCAGTACTTC. This translates into CASSFAGSQAFPYEQYF.

The J gene is TRBJ2-4, the V gene TRBV4-1; D is perhaps TRBD2 (6 bases). V lost 0 bases, J lost 9 bases, and 15 bases lay in between. Germline lookup yields CDR1 MGHRA and CDR2 YSYEKL. The CDR3 contains 15 residues. The CDR3 here is CASSQDYGTSVIQYF. The CDR3 bases are TGCGCCAGCAGCCAAGATTATGGGACTTCGGTCATTCAGTACTTC.

This sequence joins TRBV4-1 and TRBJ2-1, with a weak D call TRBD2 (5 bases). CDR3 length: 18 amino acids. CDR1 is MGHRA and CDR2 is YSYEKL in the germline V gene. V was shortened by 1 base and J by 1 base, with 17 bases between the two germline ends. The CDR3 spells CASSQASPYRRSYNEQFF. The DNA of the CDR3 is TGCGCCAGCAGCCAAGCTTCCCCCTACCGGAGGTCCTACAATGAGCAGTTCTTC.

V is TRBV14 and J is TRBJ2-1; no firm D call. Germline assignment: CDR1 SGHDN and CDR2 FVKESK. Trimming left V 6 bases short and J 4 bases short, with 13 bases between. The CDR3 spans 14 residues. The CDR3 loop is CASSTLQGYNEQFF. As DNA, the CDR3 is TGTGCCAGCAGTACGTTGCAAGGTTACAATGAGCAGTTCTTC.

The V call is TRBV7-6, the J call TRBJ1-1; no definite D call. This CDR3 region has 14 residues. The V end was cut by 1 base, the J end by 0 bases, with 6 bases between. CDR1 is SGHVS and CDR2 is FNYEAQ in the germline V gene. The CDR3 is CASSLGGVNTEAFF. The CDR3 coding sequence is TGTGCCAGCAGCTTAGGGGGAGTGAACACTGAAGCTTTCTTT.

Turning to this clone: The sample contains more than one DNA sequence encoding this CDR3. The V call is TRBV7-9, the J call TRBJ2-5; no clear D. The germline V gene encodes CDR1 SEHNR and CDR2 FQNEAQ (reference sequence). The CDR3 length is 12 residues. V lost 1 base and J 5 bases, leaving 5 bases between the germline ends. The CDR3 here is CASSLVRETQYF. In DNA, the CDR3 is TGTGCCAGCAGCTTAGTAAGGGAGACCCAGTACTTC.

The rearrangement joins TRBV7-8 to TRBJ1-1; possibly TRBD1 for D (6 bases). The CDR3 contains 15 residues. V dropped 1 base and J dropped 1 base, with 10 bases sitting between them. Germline-derived CDR1 and CDR2 are SGHVS and FQNEAQ. Written as DNA, the CDR3 is TGTGCCAGCAGCTTAGAAACAGGGTGGAACACTGAAGCTTTCTTT. This sequence encodes CASSLETGWNTEAFF.